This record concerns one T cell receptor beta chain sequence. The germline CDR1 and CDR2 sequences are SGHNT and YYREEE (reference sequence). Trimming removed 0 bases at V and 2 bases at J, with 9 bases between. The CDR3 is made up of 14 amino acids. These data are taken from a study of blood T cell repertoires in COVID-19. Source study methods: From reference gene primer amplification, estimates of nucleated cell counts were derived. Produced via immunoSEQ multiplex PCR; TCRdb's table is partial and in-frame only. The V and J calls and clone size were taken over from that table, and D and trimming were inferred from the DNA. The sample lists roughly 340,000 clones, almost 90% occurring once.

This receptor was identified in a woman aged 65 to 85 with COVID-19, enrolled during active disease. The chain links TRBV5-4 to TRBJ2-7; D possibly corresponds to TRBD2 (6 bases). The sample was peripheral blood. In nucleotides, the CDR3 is TGTGCCAGCAGCTTGGGTCTAGCGACCTACGAGCAGTACTTC. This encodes CASSLGLATYEQYF.